The clone carrying this TCR beta chain was detected many times. Antigen specificity is unknown. Germline loops: CDR1 DFQATT, CDR2 SNEGSKA (reference sequence). This CDR3 is built from 15 residues. Trimming cost V 2 bases and J 4 bases; bases outside gene matches: 6. This sample stems from a study of T cells after yellow fever vaccination. Study results and limitations: Abundant bulk-population clonotypes could contaminate the FACS-sorted repertoires. Peaking on day 5 versus 15, the secondary response was faster but weaker.

MiXCR, run by TCRdb on the 5' RACE reads, gives a single entry per CDR3 protein. The table shows 250,000 to 400,000 distinct CDR3 sequences, with around 4.3% occurring only once. The sequence derives from a man between 18 and 29 years old who received the YFV17D yellow fever vaccine. The starting material was PBMCs, obtained 15 days after the yellow fever booster vaccination. V is TRBV20-1 and J is TRBJ1-5; 9 bases match TRBD1. CDR3 coding DNA: TGCAGTGCTAGAAAACCGGGACAGGGAAATCAGCCCCAGCATTTT. This sequence encodes CSARKPGQGNQPQHF.